The clone carrying this TCR beta chain was counted between two and nine times. The germline V gene encodes CDR1 SGHVS and CDR2 FQNEAQ. With V trimmed by 4 bases and J by 12 bases, 7 bases remained unmatched. CDR3 length: 14 residues. These data originate in a study of T-cell memory formation after mild COVID-19. TCRdb re-derived calls from the 5' RACE reads in MiXCR, one entry per CDR3 protein. The sample records about 190,000 distinct CDR3 sequences, 27% being singletons. Specimen: PBMCs or a T cell subset sorted from them (not recorded which). This rearrangement joins TRBV7-8 to TRBJ2-1; 12 nucleotides agree with TRBD2. This clonotype was obtained from an adult woman who had mild COVID-19 (a few samples of this study predate the infection). Cell type and time point are not known. CDR3 DNA: TGTGCCAGCAGCTCACGGACTAGCGGGAAAGGGCAGTTCTTC. This translates into CASSSRTSGKGQFF.